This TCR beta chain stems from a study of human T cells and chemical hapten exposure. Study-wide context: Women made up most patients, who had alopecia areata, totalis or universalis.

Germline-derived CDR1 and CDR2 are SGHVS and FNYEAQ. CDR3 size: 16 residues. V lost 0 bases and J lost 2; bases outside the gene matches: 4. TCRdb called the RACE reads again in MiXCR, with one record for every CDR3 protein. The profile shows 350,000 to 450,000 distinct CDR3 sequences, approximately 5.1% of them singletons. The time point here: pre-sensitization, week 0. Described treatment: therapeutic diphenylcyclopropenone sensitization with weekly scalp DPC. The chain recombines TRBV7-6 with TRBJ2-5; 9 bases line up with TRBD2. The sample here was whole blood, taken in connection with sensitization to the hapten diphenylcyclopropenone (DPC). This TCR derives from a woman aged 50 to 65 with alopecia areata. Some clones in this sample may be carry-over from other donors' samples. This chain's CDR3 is CASSLAPSGAQETQYF. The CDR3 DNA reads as TGTGCCAGCAGCTTAGCACCTAGCGGGGCTCAAGAGACCCAGTACTTC. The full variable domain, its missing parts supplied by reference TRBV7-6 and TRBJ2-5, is GAGVSQSPRYKVTKRGQDVALRCDPISGHVSLYWYRQALGQGPEFLTYFNYEAQQDKSGLPNDRFSAERPEGSISTLTIQRTEQRDSAMYRCASSLAPSGAQETQYFGPGTRLLVL.